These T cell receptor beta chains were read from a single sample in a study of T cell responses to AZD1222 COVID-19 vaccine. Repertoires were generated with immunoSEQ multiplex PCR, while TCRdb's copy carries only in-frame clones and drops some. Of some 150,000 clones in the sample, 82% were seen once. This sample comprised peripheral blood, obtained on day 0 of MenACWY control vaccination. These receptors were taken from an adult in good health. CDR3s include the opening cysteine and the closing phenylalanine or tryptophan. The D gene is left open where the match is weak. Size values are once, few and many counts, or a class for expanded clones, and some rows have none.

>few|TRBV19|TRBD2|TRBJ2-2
TGTGCCAATCGGACTAGCGGGGGAGCGTACACCGGGGAGCTGTTTTTT
CANRTSGGAYTGELFF
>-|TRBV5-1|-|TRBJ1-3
TGCGCCAGCAGCCCGCGGGGGTCTGGAAACACCATATATTTT
CASSPRGSGNTIYF
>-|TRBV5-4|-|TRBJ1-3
TGTGCCAGCAGCTCGGACCGGTTAGGAAACACCATATATTTT
CASSSDRLGNTIYF
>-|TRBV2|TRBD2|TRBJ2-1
TGTGCCAGCAGTGAACAGTCTAGCGGGTACAATGAGCAGTTCTTC
CASSEQSSGYNEQFF
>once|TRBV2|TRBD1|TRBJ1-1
TGTGCCAGCAGTAAACAGGGGAGGGGGAACACTGAAGCTTTCTTT
CASSKQGRGNTEAFF
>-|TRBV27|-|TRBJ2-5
TGTGCCAGCAGTCTGGGGGGAACGGAGACCCAGTACTTC
CASSLGGTETQYF
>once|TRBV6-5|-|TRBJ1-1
TGTGCCAGCAGTTACTCGGCGAACACTGAAGCTTTCTTT
CASSYSANTEAFF
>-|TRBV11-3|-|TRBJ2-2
TGTGCCAGCAGCTCCCGGGGGGAGCTGTTTTTT
CASSSRGELFF
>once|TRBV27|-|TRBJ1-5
TGTGCCAGCGGAGACAGTACTTATAGCAATCAGCCCCAGCATTTT
CASGDSTYSNQPQHF
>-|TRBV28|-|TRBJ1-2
TGTGCCAGCAGAGACAGTAACTATGGCTACACCTTC
CASRDSNYGYTF
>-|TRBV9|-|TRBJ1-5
TGTGCCAGCAGCGTAGAGGGTTATCTAAATCAGCCCCAGCATTTT
CASSVEGYLNQPQHF
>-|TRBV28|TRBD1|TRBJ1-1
TGTGCCAGCAGTTTACCTAGGGGGCTGACTGAAGCTTTCTTT
CASSLPRGLTEAFF
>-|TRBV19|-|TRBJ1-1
TGTGCCAGTAGTCCACGACAGTACACTGAAGCTTTCTTT
CASSPRQYTEAFF
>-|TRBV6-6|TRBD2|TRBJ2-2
TGTGCCAGCAGTCAACTAGCGGGGGACTTCGGGGAGCTGTTTTTT
CASSQLAGDFGELFF
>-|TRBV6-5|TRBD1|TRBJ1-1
TGTGCCAGCAGTCACAGGGGTTCCGGGGGCACTGAAGCTTTCTTT
CASSHRGSGGTEAFF
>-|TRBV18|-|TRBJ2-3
TGTGCCAGCTCACCAGCAAGACTAGGAGATACGCAGTATTTT
CASSPARLGDTQYF
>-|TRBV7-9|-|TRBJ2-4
TGTGCCAGCAGCCTAAGTCAAGCCAAAAACATTCAGTACTTC
CASSLSQAKNIQYF